The source of this TCR beta chain is a study of cytomegalovirus exposure and HLA in healthy donors (dated by TCRdb to between 2016 and 2019). Describing the broader study: An earlier analysis of roughly 570 of the donors reported under 300 Gb of sequence data and 95 million to 140 million unique TCR beta sequences obtained from about 179 million T cells. Alongside the repertoire data, information on donor age, sex, ethnicity and CMV serostatus was compiled. HLA typing included class I and class II loci at four-digit resolution. Rather than using new phenotypic data, the later analysis identified candidate immune exposures from TCR beta sequences and from how often those sequences occurred across donors. All discovery cohort repertoires had been generated using a single sequencing platform. In addition to the first cohort of approximately 650 subjects, a separate validation cohort of over 90 different subjects was used. Among the approximately 420 genotyped donors, around 81% belonged to the genetic ancestry cluster associated with self-reported Caucasian donors. The study combined high-throughput TCR immunosequencing, statistical association of individual TCRs with disease status, and machine learning to predict cytomegalovirus infection status. Using immunosequencing, the study profiled T cell repertoires from 550 to 750 subjects and related those repertoires to cytomegalovirus serostatus. About five DR-DQ haplotypes were treated as single units for association and clustering because of strong linkage in the cohort. Typing coverage differed by locus: A, B, C, DRB1 and DQB1 were typed in about 620-640 donors, DQA1 in about 550, DPA1 in around 580, and DPB1 in around 440. An early release covering 500 to 750 HLA-typed donors comprised 250 to 350 gigabases of sequencing data and 65 million to 100 million unique TCR sequences. A later genetic analysis took genome-wide SNP genotypes for about 60% of the roughly 670 donors and used that subset as a discovery cohort. The study aimed to test whether signatures of past pathogen exposure could be identified by cataloging public T cell receptors. In an earlier analysis of 500 to 650 of the donors, high-throughput TCR beta sequencing was used to judge whether each TCR beta V gene segment behaved as functional or pseudogenic. In a later analysis, previously published TCR beta repertoires from fewer than 750 donors were re-analyzed and high-resolution HLA genotyping was added so that TCR occurrence patterns could be studied. Among about 400 genotyped donors of the cohort, an average of approximately 200,000 unique TCR beta nucleotide sequences was sequenced per donor, of which 15% to 20% were non-productive.

With regard to this clone: No antigen is known for it. Within one base of it there is no much larger clone, and no base qualities were kept.

The cohort was made up of approximately 670 healthy bone marrow donors. At the time of sampling, all cohort members were nominally healthy, though unrecorded immune exposures were likely present. The donor was CMV seropositive and was included in the group of 250 to 300 seropositive cohort members. Every donor gave a peripheral blood sample, and the peripheral blood mononuclear cells from that sample were used for TCR beta sequencing. Genomic DNA was extracted from the blood cell samples with the Qiagen DNeasy Blood Extraction Kit. From a lookup of the germline V gene, CDR1 and CDR2 are SGHTA and FQGNSA. V is cut back by 1 base and J by 4 bases, with 4 bases in the junction unmatched. The CDR3 spans 15 residues, from the cysteine through the phenylalanine. Only the CDR3 portion is preserved as DNA: 45 bases, with reading frame beginning at the first base. General study outcomes and caveats: Linkage disequilibrium might explain the correlated functional status among segregating V segments, but an unknown experimental factor could not be ruled out. Most TCR sequences were observed very rarely across donors, whereas some public TCRs were present in many individuals. At a false discovery rate of 0.05, a later analysis linked around 15,000 TCR beta sequences to specific HLA alleles. Compared with equally common non-associated chains, HLA-associated TCR beta chains in a later analysis were more clonally expanded and had lower generation probabilities. V-gene and J-gene trimming of TCR beta chains was associated with a missense DCLRE1C variant in a later genetic analysis, and the association was replicated in an independent cohort. Several of the top co-occurrence clusters appeared to be linked to parvovirus B19, influenza, CMV and Epstein-Barr virus, according to a later analysis. Broadly in line with IMGT annotations, most TCR beta V segments showed up in productive rearrangements about 90% or about 30% of the time in an earlier analysis of under 700 of the donors. A few of the identified cytomegalovirus-associated TCR beta chains were confirmed in vitro to be specific for cytomegalovirus antigens. In a later analysis, TCR association rates were found to vary across HLA loci, with the most associated TCRs seen for DRB1 alleles and the fewest for HLA-C alleles. Because some donors lacked HLA typing at each locus, the association tests relied only on the typed subset. When HLA alleles, especially DR and DQ, strongly co-occurred, TCR associations were difficult to assign to individual alleles. The study gave a list of under 200 TCR beta chains associated with cytomegalovirus. CMV serostatus was the only immune exposure information available for the cohort. A further reported finding was that TCR beta sequences accurately predicted the HLA-A and HLA-B alleles for most subjects in the first cohort. Presence/absence analyses assumed roughly uniform sequencing depth across donors, an assumption that may not hold. The cohort was sequenced for TCR beta chains only, and without alpha or paired-chain data the features that could be detected were limited. A cluster of highly shared sequence variants was judged likely to represent a technical artifact of the sequencing pipeline. The classifier was reported to diagnose cytomegalovirus status with high specificity and sensitivity in both the original and validation cohorts. About 17 rarely observed V segments, including chromosome 9 orphons, were excluded from the earlier analysis of about 610 of the donors because counts were too low. According to a later genetic analysis, donors in an Asian-associated ancestry cluster had fewer N-insertions in productive TCRs than the roughly 660-donor mean. In a later analysis, most CMV-associated TCR beta chains were found to appear HLA-restricted, with HLA associations seemingly driven largely by CMV exposure. Some IMGT-functional V segments, including TRBV6-2 and TRBV6-3, could not be told apart with the 87-base-pair reads, so those segments were excluded. The authors suggested that the approach could potentially be extended to other disease states and immunological phenotypes.

The library was made by the immunoSEQ multiplex PCR assay. A mixture of 60 forward primers for TCR Vbeta segments and 13 reverse primers for TCR Jbeta segments was used in the multiplex PCR. Amplification of the CDR3 region of rearranged TCR beta genes was performed with a multiplex PCR assay on genomic DNA. Amplified TCR beta libraries were sequenced as 87-base-pair reads on the Illumina HiSeq System. Under the source paper's analysis protocol: Across the roughly 700 repertoires, a later analysis counted around 80 million unique TCR beta chains, approximately 12 million of which were shared by at least two donors. Raw reads were error-corrected and collapsed into unique sequences with a nearest-neighbor algorithm that merged closely related sequences to remove PCR and sequencing errors. To assign V, D and J gene segments, CDR3 sequences were aligned to IMGT reference sequences. For a sequence to be retained, a match of at least six nucleotides to both a V gene segment and a J gene segment was required. Rearrangements were called productive when the CDR3 lacked stop codons and stayed in frame with V and J; all others were non-productive. Following IMGT convention, CDR3 was defined as the stretch from the second conserved V-encoded cysteine up to the conserved J-encoded phenylalanine. In an earlier analysis of around 640 of the donors, sequences lacking an unambiguous match to a single V gene segment were excluded. In an earlier analysis of around 600 of the donors, V segments were called functional above 56.7% productive rearrangements and were called segregating when the between-donor standard deviation exceeded 5%. A statistical classification framework was built to diagnose cytomegalovirus status from the catalog of TCR beta chain sequences. In a later analysis, TCR nucleotide sequences were compared against IMGT/GENE-DB human TR gene sequences so that V and J genes could be assigned. The TCRdist pipeline was used in a later analysis to assign CDR3 sequences and most-parsimonious VDJ recombination scenarios. In a later analysis, every TCR beta chain was defined by the combination of its CDR3 amino acid sequence and its V-gene family, and reads without a unique V-gene family were dropped. In a later analysis, fewer than 650 highly shared, low-generation-probability nucleotide sequences were removed to address suspected cross-contamination and a sequencing artifact. In a later analysis, a clonal expansion index for each public chain was calculated from normalized within-repertoire ranks of inferred template counts. A later analysis computed generation probabilities with a VDJ recombination model fitted to out-of-frame rearrangements, and checked the results against IGoR. In a later analysis, TCR-TCR, TCR-HLA and TCR-CMV co-occurrence was scored with hypergeometric tests, and a repertoire-size bias correction was applied to TCR pairs. In a later analysis, false discovery rates were estimated by permuting HLA or CMV assignments 20 times. A later analysis grouped co-occurring TCRs with DBSCAN, adding TCRdist sequence similarity when clustering within HLA-allele-positive subsets. Repertoires with fewer than 30,000 or more than 120,000 public chains were left out of co-occurrence clustering, as were about 5 repertoires with anomalous nucleotide sharing. TCRdb re-hosts the immuneACCESS table, in-frame sequences only. Its copies lack some clones; in the studies checked, an unresolved V gene accounts for under half of them, and the cause for the rest is not known. D and trimming were read from the DNA, whereas the V and J calls and clone size are those reported in that table. The sample has roughly 180,000 clones on record, 77% of them singletons. Clones ranked in the top ten supply 3.7% of the sample.

The source of this sequence is a woman aged 60-75 years in good health and CMV-seropositive. Sequenced input: PBMCs. Recombination joined TRBV7-2 with TRBJ2-1; TRBD2 lines up with 7 middle nucleotides. The DNA reads as follows: TGTGCCAGCAGCTTAGAACTAGCGCCTTACAATGAGCAGTTCTTC. Translated, this gives CASSLELAPYNEQFF.